This paragraph reports one TCR beta chain. What it recognizes is unknown. The sample originates from a study of CD4+ T cells in melanoma. The protocol was immunoSEQ multiplex PCR, while the TCRdb copy is restricted to in-frame clones and leaves out a portion. The sample lists fewer than 20,000 clones, roughly 76% occurring once. J lost 6 bases, V lost 8 bases, and 4 bases had no gene match. The CDR3 contains 11 residues. Per germline, CDR1 SQVTM and CDR2 ANQGSEA. Regarding the study as a whole: Reportedly, melanoma neoantigen-specific CD4+ T cells showed varied differentiation states. CD8+ T cell, macrophage and B cell function reportedly correlated with neoantigen-specific CD4+ T cells.

The chain has TRBV29-1 and TRBJ2-1, with 7 bases fitting TRBD1. The material sequenced was cells from a culture (not recorded whether cultured in vitro). The sequence came from a human donor with melanoma. CDR3 DNA sequence: TGCAGCTCGACAGGGCGCAATGAGCAGTTCTTC. This translates into CSSTGRNEQFF.